The rows below give T cell receptor beta chains drawn from one sample of a study of identical twins. TCRdb re-called the 5' RACE reads through MiXCR, storing one row per CDR3 protein. This table has roughly 220,000 distinct CDR3 sequences, about 6.7% appearing once. The same sample was also studied in work on T cells expressing NK-cell markers.

The sample consisted of CD8+ T cells sorted from blood. The source is a young woman in good health. Each CDR3 is given with its conserved first and last residue. The D gene is left open where the match is weak. Rows may omit the clone size; those that give it use once, few, many or a size class.

d_gene: .; len: 12; v_gene: TRBV11-2; j_gene: TRBJ2-7; abundance: many; CDR3nt: TGTGCCAGCAGCAGGGAGGCATACGAGCAGTACTTC; CDR3aa: CASSREAYEQYF
d_gene: TRBD2; len: 17; v_gene: TRBV5-4; j_gene: TRBJ2-1; abundance: few; CDR3nt: TGTGCCAGCACCCCGGGACTAGCGGGGGACGATCACAATGAGCAGTTCTTC; CDR3aa: CASTPGLAGDDHNEQFF
d_gene: .; len: 15; v_gene: TRBV9; j_gene: TRBJ2-7; abundance: many; CDR3nt: TGTGCCAGCAGCGTAGGAGGGGCCAGCTCCTACGAGCAGTACTTC; CDR3aa: CASSVGGASSYEQYF
d_gene: TRBD2; len: 16; v_gene: TRBV6-1; j_gene: TRBJ2-1; abundance: .; CDR3nt: TGTGCCAGCAGCCCCAAATGGCGGGGGGGCTTCAATGAGCAGTTCTTC; CDR3aa: CASSPKWRGGFNEQFF
d_gene: .; len: 14; v_gene: TRBV9; j_gene: TRBJ1-4; abundance: .; CDR3nt: TGTGCCAGCAGCGACGGAGAAAGCAATGAAAAACTGTTTTTT; CDR3aa: CASSDGESNEKLFF
d_gene: TRBD2; len: 15; v_gene: TRBV11-2; j_gene: TRBJ2-1; abundance: few; CDR3nt: TGTGCCAGCAGCTTAGAGGGACTAGCGGGGAGAGAGCAGTTCTTC; CDR3aa: CASSLEGLAGREQFF
d_gene: TRBD1; len: 16; v_gene: TRBV4-3; j_gene: TRBJ2-7; abundance: .; CDR3nt: TGCGCCAGCAGCCCCATTTTGGGGACAGGGACCCCCGAGCAGTACTTC; CDR3aa: CASSPILGTGTPEQYF
d_gene: .; len: 16; v_gene: TRBV4-1; j_gene: TRBJ1-1; abundance: .; CDR3nt: TGCGCCAGCAGCCAAGAAGTAGCGGCTTTGAACACTGAAGCTTTCTTT; CDR3aa: CASSQEVAALNTEAFF
d_gene: .; len: 15; v_gene: TRBV6-5; j_gene: TRBJ2-3; abundance: .; CDR3nt: TGTGCCAGCAGTTATTACCACGGAGGGACAGATACGCAGTATTTT; CDR3aa: CASSYYHGGTDTQYF
d_gene: .; len: 14; v_gene: TRBV7-9; j_gene: TRBJ1-4; abundance: many; CDR3nt: TGTGCCAGCAGCTTACCAGGGCCGGTTGAAAAACTGTTTTTT; CDR3aa: CASSLPGPVEKLFF
d_gene: TRBD1; len: 13; v_gene: TRBV27; j_gene: TRBJ2-3; abundance: .; CDR3nt: TGTGCCAGCAGGCCAGGGGGCGCAGATACGCAGTATTTT; CDR3aa: CASRPGGADTQYF
d_gene: .; len: 11; v_gene: TRBV29-1; j_gene: TRBJ2-1; abundance: few; CDR3nt: TGCAGCGTTGAAGTGTACAATGAGCAGTTCTTC; CDR3aa: CSVEVYNEQFF
d_gene: TRBD2; len: 15; v_gene: TRBV7-2; j_gene: TRBJ2-1; abundance: many; CDR3nt: TGTGCCAGCAGCCCTCTCGGGGGGAATTACAATGAGCAGTTCTTC; CDR3aa: CASSPLGGNYNEQFF
d_gene: .; len: 18; v_gene: TRBV11-2; j_gene: TRBJ2-1; abundance: .; CDR3nt: TGTGCCAGCAGCCCGTACGGGACTCCCAGGGGGTCCTACAATGAGCAGTTCTTC; CDR3aa: CASSPYGTPRGSYNEQFF
d_gene: .; len: 13; v_gene: TRBV20-1; j_gene: TRBJ1-5; abundance: many; CDR3nt: TGCAGTGCTAGTCTCGGACTGACACAGCCCCAGCATTTT; CDR3aa: CSASLGLTQPQHF
d_gene: .; len: 11; v_gene: TRBV12-3/TRBV12-4; j_gene: TRBJ2-7; abundance: many; CDR3nt: TGTGCCAGCAGTTCCGCAAGCGAGCAGTACTTC; CDR3aa: CASSSASEQYF
d_gene: TRBD2; len: 15; v_gene: TRBV20-1; j_gene: TRBJ2-2; abundance: medium-sized; CDR3nt: TGCAGTGCTAGAGAGGCGGGAGAAGACACCGGGGAGCTGTTTTTT; CDR3aa: CSAREAGEDTGELFF
d_gene: .; len: 14; v_gene: TRBV4-1; j_gene: TRBJ2-1; abundance: few; CDR3nt: TGCGCCAGCAGCCAACCTGGACCCTACAATGAGCAGTTCTTC; CDR3aa: CASSQPGPYNEQFF
d_gene: .; len: 12; v_gene: TRBV7-8; j_gene: TRBJ2-3; abundance: .; CDR3nt: TGTGCCAGCAGCTTATTCGCGGATACGCAGTATTTT; CDR3aa: CASSLFADTQYF
d_gene: .; len: 14; v_gene: TRBV5-8; j_gene: TRBJ2-7; abundance: many; CDR3nt: TGTGCCAGCAGGACTACCAACTTTCCCTACGAGCAGTACTTC; CDR3aa: CASRTTNFPYEQYF
d_gene: .; len: 12; v_gene: TRBV14; j_gene: TRBJ2-1; abundance: many; CDR3nt: TGTGCCAGCTCGGACGGATACAATGAGCAGTTCTTC; CDR3aa: CASSDGYNEQFF
d_gene: .; len: 15; v_gene: TRBV15; j_gene: TRBJ1-5; abundance: few; CDR3nt: TGTGCCACCAGCAGAGATCGAGGGATCGGTCAGCCCCAGCATTTT; CDR3aa: CATSRDRGIGQPQHF